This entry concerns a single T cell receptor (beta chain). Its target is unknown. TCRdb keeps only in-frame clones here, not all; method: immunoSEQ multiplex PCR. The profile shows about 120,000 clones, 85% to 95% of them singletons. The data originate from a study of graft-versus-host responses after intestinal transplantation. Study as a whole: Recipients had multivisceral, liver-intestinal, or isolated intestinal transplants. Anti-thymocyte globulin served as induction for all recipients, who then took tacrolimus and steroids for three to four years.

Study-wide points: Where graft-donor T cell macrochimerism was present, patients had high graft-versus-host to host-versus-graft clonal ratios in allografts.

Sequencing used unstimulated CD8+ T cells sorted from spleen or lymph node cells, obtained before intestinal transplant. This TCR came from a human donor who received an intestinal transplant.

The CDR3 reads CATSGGGIDEKLFF. DNA for the CDR3: TGTGCCACCAGTGGGGGGGGGATCGATGAAAAACTGTTTTTT. The rearrangement joins TRBV15 to TRBJ1-4; perhaps TRBD1 as D (5 bases). The CDR3 covers 14 residues. Germline CDR1 and CDR2: LNHNV and YYDKDF (reference sequence). Trimming cost V 6 bases and J 6 bases, with 14 bases left between them.